This TCR beta chain was observed in a study of vaccination and CD4 T cells after COVID-19. This sample's treatment: approximately nine-day PBMC culture with coronavirus spike peptide pools or control peptides (ViraFEST assay). Between the trimmed V and J ends, which lost 6 bases and 7 bases, there was a span of 12 bases. The CDR3 consists of 11 residues. The germline gives CDR1 DFQATT, CDR2 SNEGSKA (reference sequence). Sequenced with the Oncomine TCR Beta short-read assay was DNA taken from cultured CD4+ T cells. TCRdb fed the PCR reads into MiXCR, producing one record per CDR3 protein. The sample consists of about 8,500 distinct CDR3 sequences, roughly 24% of them appearing once. By frequency in the sample, this clonotype is medium-sized. Its target is not known.

What was sequenced was cultured CD4+ T cells from blood. The J gene is TRBJ1-1, the V gene TRBV20-1, with D unresolved. This receptor was taken from a human donor with COVID-19. Here the CDR3 reads CSARRGVEAFF. The CDR3 DNA reads TGCAGTGCCCGTCGGGGTGTTGAAGCTTTCTTT.